The 24 T cell receptor beta chains below come from one sample, sequenced in a study of CD8 T cells in Susac syndrome. A quantity of about 0.5 to 1 ug RNA underwent reverse transcription using random hexamers. From the immunoSEQ multiplex PCR reads, TCRdb called clonotypes with MiXCR, one entry per CDR3 protein. The repertoire has some 110,000 distinct CDR3 sequences, just under 95% of them found once; the top ten carry over 0.065%. The sequencing input was CD4+ T cells from PBMCs. These TCRs come from a human donor in good health.

The chain carries TRBV7-2 and TRBJ2-7; no clear D gene. The CDR3 length is 13 residues. The V gene lost 5 bases and the J gene lost 6 bases, with 14 bases spanning the gap. In germline, CDR1 is SGHTA, CDR2 FQGNSA. The CDR3 sequence: CASSAGSPSEQYF. The CDR3 nucleotides are TGTGCCAGCAGCGCCGGGTCCCCTTCCGAGCAGTACTTC.

This chain links TRBV3-1 with TRBJ1-2; TRBD1 matches 7 bases. This CDR3 spans 15 amino acids. Germline V gene sequence: CDR1 LGHDT, CDR2 YNNKEL (reference sequence). V was clipped by 3 bases and J by 7 bases; unmatched bases: 11. The CDR3 is CASSQGSTGELGYTF. The CDR3 DNA follows: TGTGCCAGCAGCCAGGGGTCAACAGGGGAGCTTGGCTACACCTTC.

This clonotype showed up just once. This chain joins TRBV20-1 and TRBJ2-3; 10 bases match TRBD2. The junction had 3 bases not matched to a gene; V was cut back by 2 bases and J by 1 base. The CDR3 loop spans 15 amino acids. Germline V gene lookup returns CDR1 DFQATT and CDR2 SNEGSKA (reference sequence). CDR3 coding DNA: TGCAGTGCTAGATCAGCGGGAGGGCGCACAGATACGCAGTATTTT. It translates to CSARSAGGRTDTQYF.

This clonotype was picked up a small number of times. V usage is TRBV19 and J usage is TRBJ1-3, with D perhaps matching TRBD1 (5 bases). V was clipped by 9 bases and J by 4 bases, with 13 bases between them. The length of the CDR3 is 13 residues. Germline-derived CDR1 and CDR2 are LNHDA and SQIVND (reference sequence). This CDR3 is CASRVAAGNTIYF. The CDR3 DNA reads TGTGCCAGCAGGGTCGCCGCGGGAAACACCATATATTTT.

The V and J genes are TRBV19 and TRBJ1-5; D is undetermined. Germline lookup yields CDR1 LNHDA and CDR2 SQIVND (reference sequence). This CDR3 region has 16 residues. Trimming pared 6 bases from V and 3 bases from J, leaving 18 bases between. The CDR3 bases are TGTGCCAGTAGAGACCGAAGTTGGGCTGACAATCAGCCCCAGCATTTT. Amino acids: CASRDRSWADNQPQHF. Full variable domain (remainder filled in from reference TRBV19 and TRBJ1-5): DGGITQSPKYLFRKEGQNVTLSCEQNLNHDAMYWYRQDPGQGLRLIYYSQIVNDFQKGDIAEGYSVSREKKESFPLTVTSAQKNPTAFYLCASRDRSWADNQPQHFGDGTRLSIL.

The chain combines TRBV14 with TRBJ2-1; TRBD2 agrees at 12 bases. J was trimmed by 8 bases and V by 2 bases; bases with no gene match: 13. This CDR3 is 18 amino acids long. Germline CDR1 is SGHDN and CDR2 is FVKESK. The CDR3 here is CASSQTRFLAGGPDEQFF. The CDR3 DNA follows: TGTGCCAGCAGCCAAACAAGGTTCCTAGCGGGAGGGCCTGATGAGCAGTTCTTC.

The chain links TRBV30 to TRBJ2-7; TRBD2 aligns across 10 bases. This CDR3 is 15 amino acids long. Germline trimming cut 6 bases from V and 7 bases from J; bases unmatched to any gene: 15. Per germline, CDR1 GTSNPN and CDR2 SVGIG (reference sequence). The CDR3 is CACSTSGELIGEQYF. The CDR3 DNA reads as TGTGCCTGCTCAACTAGCGGGGAGCTAATTGGTGAGCAGTACTTC.

The J gene is TRBJ2-1, the V gene TRBV27, with D possibly called TRBD1 or TRBD2 (5 bases each). The CDR3 extends over 14 amino acids. V shed 5 bases and J shed 4 bases, with 12 bases lying between them. Germline V lookup: CDR1 MNHEY, CDR2 SMNVEV (reference sequence). The CDR3 DNA is TGTGCCAGCAGTCCATCGGGGCCGTACAATGAGCAGTTCTTC. Translating gives CASSPSGPYNEQFF.

In DNA form, the CDR3 reads TGCAGCGTTGAAGGGATCTCAGGGGCCCTCACAGATACGCAGTATTTT. This encodes CSVEGISGALTDTQYF. The V and J genes are TRBV29-1 and TRBJ2-3; tentative D call: TRBD1 (6 bases). The CDR3 has 16 residues. Trimming shortened V by 1 base and J by 2 bases, and 16 bases separated the two germline ends. Germline CDR1 and CDR2: SQVTM and ANQGSEA.

This chain uses TRBV7-9 with TRBJ1-5; 7 positions match TRBD1. Germline CDR1 SEHNR, CDR2 FQNEAQ (reference sequence). This CDR3 has 16 amino acids. V lost 5 bases and J lost 6; bases outside the gene matches: 13. CDR3 DNA: TGTGCCAGCAGCATCGGGGCAGGGGGTATGGGTCAGCCCCAGCATTTT. This sequence encodes CASSIGAGGMGQPQHF.

This clonotype was found once. The chain combines TRBV12-3 or TRBV12-4 with TRBJ1-5; 8 bases fit TRBD1. This CDR3 is 16 amino acids long. V was pared by 4 bases and J by 6 bases, with 11 bases of the junction left unmatched. As DNA, the CDR3 is TGTGCCAGCAGTTATGGACAGGGACTTCGCAGTCAGCCCCAGCATTTT. It codes for CASSYGQGLRSQPQHF.

The CDR3 DNA reads as TGTGCTTCCCAAGGGGGAATGGGAAGTAGCGACACTGAAGCTTTCTTT. Translation: CASQGGMGSSDTEAFF. The chain combines TRBV30 with TRBJ1-1, with D perhaps matching TRBD1 (6 bases). The CDR3 consists of 16 residues. Germline CDR1 and CDR2: GTSNPN and SVGIG (reference sequence).

The J gene is TRBJ2-2, the V gene TRBV5-1; TRBD1 might be the D (5 bases). This CDR3 region has 14 residues. CDR1 SGHRS and CDR2 YFSETQ come from the germline V gene. Trimming left V 4 bases short and J 2 bases short, with 9 bases between. This CDR3 is CASSLDTNTGELFF. CDR3 DNA: TGCGCCAGCAGCCTGGACACTAACACCGGGGAGCTGTTTTTT.

The rearrangement uses TRBV5-8 and TRBJ2-4; maybe TRBD1 (6 bases). The germline V gene has CDR1 SGHTS and CDR2 YDEGEE. V lost 4 bases, J lost 5 bases, and 13 bases lay in between. There are 14 residues in the CDR3. CDR3 sequence reads: CASSRWGLENIQYF. The CDR3 bases are TGTGCCAGCAGCCGATGGGGGCTCGAAAACATTCAGTACTTC.

The chain employs TRBV7-8 and TRBJ2-7, with D perhaps TRBD1 (5 bases). This CDR3 is 12 amino acids long. CDR1 and CDR2 (germline): SGHVS, FQNEAQ. Trimming took off 5 bases at V and 5 bases at J, with 10 bases between the two ends. The CDR3 is CASSPFRDEQYF. The CDR3 DNA is TGTGCCAGCAGCCCGTTCAGGGACGAGCAGTACTTC.

The chain has TRBV20-1 and TRBJ2-5, with 12 bases fitting TRBD2. V trimming: 5 bases; J trimming: 5 bases; junction bases outside the gene matches: 6. The germline V gene has CDR1 DFQATT and CDR2 SNEGSKA (reference sequence). CDR3 length equals 14 residues. The CDR3 loop reads CSAQTSGRTETQYF. In DNA form, the CDR3 reads TGCAGTGCTCAAACTAGCGGGAGGACGGAGACCCAGTACTTC.

The rearrangement links TRBV12-5 to TRBJ2-3; 10 bases match TRBD2. This CDR3 has 16 amino acids. J lost 3 bases, V lost 5 bases, and 8 bases had no gene match. The germline V gene encodes CDR1 LGHNT and CDR2 FRNRAP. The CDR3 sequence is CASGINLAGVTDTQYF. The CDR3 DNA reads as TGTGCTAGTGGTATAAATCTAGCGGGAGTTACAGATACGCAGTATTTT.

V is TRBV7-9 and J is TRBJ2-1; D gene unclear. Per germline, CDR1 SEHNR and CDR2 FQNEAQ (reference sequence). This CDR3 spans 13 amino acids. The V end was cut by 0 bases, the J end by 7 bases, with 7 bases between. CDR3 protein: CASSLANSNEQFF. The CDR3 nucleotides read TGTGCCAGCAGCTTAGCGAACTCGAATGAGCAGTTCTTC.

The V gene is TRBV13, the J gene TRBJ2-6; D may match TRBD1 or TRBD2 (5 bases each). The ends were cut back, 2 bases at V and 0 bases at J, with 14 bases in the middle. Germline values: CDR1 PRHDT, CDR2 FYEKMQ (reference sequence). The CDR3 extends over 18 amino acids. CDR3 residues: CASSLSGRLSSGANVLTF. CDR3 coding DNA: TGTGCCAGCAGCTTATCGGGGCGGTTATCCTCTGGGGCCAACGTCCTGACTTTC.

The V call is TRBV7-9, the J call TRBJ2-7; 10 nucleotides agree with TRBD1. CDR3 length: 16 residues. The germline V gene has CDR1 SEHNR and CDR2 FQNEAQ (reference sequence). The J segment lost 5 bases and the V segment lost 3 bases, leaving 10 bases of the junction unmatched. This chain's CDR3 is CASSLAGTGVMNEQYF. CDR3 in DNA: TGTGCCAGCAGCTTGGCCGGGACAGGGGTCATGAACGAGCAGTACTTC.

The chain combines TRBV18 with TRBJ1-5; no clear D. V lost 5 bases and J 6 bases, leaving 17 bases between the germline ends. The CDR3 is 15 residues long. In germline, CDR1 is KGHSH, CDR2 LQKENI. In DNA, the CDR3 is TGTGCCAGCTCAGGAGAATGGGGAACTGGTCAGCCCCAGCATTTT. Translation gives CASSGEWGTGQPQHF.

The V gene is TRBV2, the J gene TRBJ2-7; TRBD2 is a possible D gene (6 bases). This CDR3 spans 15 amino acids. The germline V and J ends were trimmed by 1 base and 4 bases, with 14 bases remaining between them. Germline V gene lookup returns CDR1 SNHLY and CDR2 FYNNEI. CDR3 loop: CASSEVGLRSYEQYF. The CDR3 bases are TGTGCCAGCAGTGAAGTGGGACTCCGCTCGTACGAGCAGTACTTC.

The genes are TRBV5-1 and TRBJ2-7; TRBD1 agrees at 9 bases. Germline loops: CDR1 SGHRS, CDR2 YFSETQ. The trim removed 7 bases at V and 3 bases at J, leaving 11 bases unmatched. The CDR3 totals 15 residues. The CDR3 DNA is TGCGCCAGCCGCGGGCGGACAGGGGCGAACTACGAGCAGTACTTC. Its protein product is CASRGRTGANYEQYF. Based on the CDR3 plus reference TRBV5-1 and TRBJ2-7, the full variable domain is KAGVTQTPRYLIKTRGQQVTLSCSPISGHRSVSWYQQTPGQGLQFLFEYFSETQRNKGNFPGRFSGRQFSNSRSEMNVSTLELGDSALYLCASRGRTGANYEQYFGPGTRLTVT.

The rearrangement uses TRBV6-2 or TRBV6-3 and TRBJ2-1; D gene unclear. V lost 5 bases and J 4 bases, leaving 12 bases between the germline ends. CDR3 size: 14 residues. CDR1 is MNHEY, CDR2 SVGEGT, per germline. The chain's CDR3 is CASSPHPSYNEQFF. DNA for the CDR3: TGTGCCAGCAGTCCCCACCCTTCGTACAATGAGCAGTTCTTC.